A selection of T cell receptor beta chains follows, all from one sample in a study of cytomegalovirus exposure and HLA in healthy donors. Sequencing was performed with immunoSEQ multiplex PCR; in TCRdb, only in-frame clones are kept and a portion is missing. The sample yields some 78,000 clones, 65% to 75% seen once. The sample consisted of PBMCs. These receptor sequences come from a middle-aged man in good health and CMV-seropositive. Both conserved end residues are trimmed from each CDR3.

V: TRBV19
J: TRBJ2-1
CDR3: ASSIAQRDEQF

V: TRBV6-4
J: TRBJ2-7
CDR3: ASSDGGLPGLAPFEQY

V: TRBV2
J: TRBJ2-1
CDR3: ASSERGFEQF

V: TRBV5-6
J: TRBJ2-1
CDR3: ASSLPGKREGLRDEQF

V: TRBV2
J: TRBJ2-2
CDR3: ASTGTANTGELF

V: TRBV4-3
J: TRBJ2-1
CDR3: ASSRVMHSYNEQF

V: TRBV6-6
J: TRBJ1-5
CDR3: ASRKRVVDQPQH

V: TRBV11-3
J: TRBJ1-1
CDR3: ASSLDHRGKAF

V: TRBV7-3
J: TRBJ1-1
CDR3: ASSLDRVNTEAF

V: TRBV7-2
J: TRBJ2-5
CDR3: ASSSTSQETQY

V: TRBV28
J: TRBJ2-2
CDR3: ASSLGGPWTGELF

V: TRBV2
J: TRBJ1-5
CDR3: ASSETGIGGQPQH

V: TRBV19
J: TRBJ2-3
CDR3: ASSPQRQGSDTQY

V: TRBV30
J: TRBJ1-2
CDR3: AWSALEGAGYT

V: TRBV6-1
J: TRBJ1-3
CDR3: ASSETPAGSGNTIY

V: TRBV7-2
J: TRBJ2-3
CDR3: ASSSSGSGSTDTQY

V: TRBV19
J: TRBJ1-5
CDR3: ASSLELRSHSNQPQH

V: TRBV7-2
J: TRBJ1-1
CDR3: ASSLPGATEAF

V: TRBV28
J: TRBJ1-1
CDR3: ASSLPNRDRPNTEAF

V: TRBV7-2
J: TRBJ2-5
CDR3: ASSFGTPKETQY

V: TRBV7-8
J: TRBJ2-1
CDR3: ASSFPKGQKRVYNEQF

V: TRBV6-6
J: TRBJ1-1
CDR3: ASGQGRGRGNTEAF

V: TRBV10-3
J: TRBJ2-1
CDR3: AISDPGLAFNEQF

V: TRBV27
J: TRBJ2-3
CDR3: ASSWSGGIADTQY

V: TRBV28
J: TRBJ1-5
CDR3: ASSLRGGAGNQPQH

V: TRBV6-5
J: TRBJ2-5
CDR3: ASRMGPAGTQY

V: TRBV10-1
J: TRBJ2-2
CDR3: ASSDVRGITGELF

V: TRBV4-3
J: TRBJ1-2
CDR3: ASSPAQGSPPYGYT

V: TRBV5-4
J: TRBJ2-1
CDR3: ASSLDWDRGNNEQF

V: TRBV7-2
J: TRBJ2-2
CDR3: ALNDRVNTGELF

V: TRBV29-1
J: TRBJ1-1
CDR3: SAPSHMNTEAF

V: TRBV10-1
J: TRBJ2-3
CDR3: ASSDPAGGTDTQY

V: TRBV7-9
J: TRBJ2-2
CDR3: ASSLRGLASGELF

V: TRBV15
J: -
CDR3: ATSPRTSGAYEQY

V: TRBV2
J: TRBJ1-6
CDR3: ASSGGGARNSPLH

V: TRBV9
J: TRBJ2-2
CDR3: ASSAGQINTGELF

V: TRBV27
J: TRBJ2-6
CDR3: ASRPTQGLSGANVLT

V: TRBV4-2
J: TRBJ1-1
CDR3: ASSQGTGGVNTEAF

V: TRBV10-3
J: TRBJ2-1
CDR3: ASGDNEQF

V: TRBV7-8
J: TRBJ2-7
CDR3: ASSFDRTYEQY

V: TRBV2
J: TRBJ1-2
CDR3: ASSETRQGTLYGYT

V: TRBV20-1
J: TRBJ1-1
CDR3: SAFLNTEAF

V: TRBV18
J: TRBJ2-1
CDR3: ASSPPRRPGGGIEQF

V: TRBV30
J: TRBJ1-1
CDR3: AWSADAAEAF

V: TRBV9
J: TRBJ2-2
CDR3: ASSVAGGGDAGELF